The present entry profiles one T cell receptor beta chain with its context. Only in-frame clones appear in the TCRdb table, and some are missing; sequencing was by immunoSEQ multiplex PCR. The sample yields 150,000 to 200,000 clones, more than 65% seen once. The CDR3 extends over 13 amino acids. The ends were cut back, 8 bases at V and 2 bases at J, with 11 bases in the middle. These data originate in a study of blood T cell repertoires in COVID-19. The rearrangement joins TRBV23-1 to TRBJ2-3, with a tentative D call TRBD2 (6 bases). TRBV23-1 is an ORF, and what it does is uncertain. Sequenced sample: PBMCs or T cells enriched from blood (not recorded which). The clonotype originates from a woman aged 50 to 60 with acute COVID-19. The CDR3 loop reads CASFRGFTDTQYF. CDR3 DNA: TGCGCCAGCTTTCGGGGGTTCACAGATACGCAGTATTTT.